These 20 T cell receptor beta chains were all obtained from the same sample, sequenced in a study of spatial heterogeneity in lung cancer. TCRdb passed the 5' RACE reads through MiXCR, listing each CDR3 protein once. The table lists about 7,300 distinct CDR3 sequences, around 21% of them singletons, with roughly a sixth in the top ten. This sample's time point: sample taken at primary tumor resection. The study sequenced unsorted whole RNA from tumor, nontumor lung or frozen PBMC. The source was PBMCs, collected at surgery. The receptor source for this set is a female donor with early-stage non-small cell lung cancer.

The V call is TRBV7-2, the J call TRBJ2-7; 7 nucleotides align to TRBD2. This CDR3 is built from 14 residues. CDR1 and CDR2 from the germline V gene are SGHTA and FQGNSA. Trimming cost V 2 bases and J 4 bases; bases outside gene matches: 5. As DNA, the CDR3 is TGTGCCAGCAGCTTATGGGCGGGGGAATACGAGCAGTACTTC. This translates into CASSLWAGEYEQYF.

By frequency in the sample, this clonotype is medium-sized. V usage is TRBV20-1 and J usage is TRBJ1-1; no clear D gene. The CDR3 covers 14 residues. Trimming shortened V by 0 bases and J by 3 bases, and 11 bases separated the two germline ends. Looked up from germline, CDR1 is DFQATT and CDR2 is SNEGSKA (reference sequence). CDR3 protein: CSARDVGPDTEAFF. The DNA of the CDR3 is TGCAGTGCTAGAGATGTGGGTCCGGACACTGAAGCTTTCTTT.

This clonotype counts as medium-sized. V and J are TRBV6-6 and TRBJ2-1; D is ambiguous. Germline values: CDR1 MNHNY, CDR2 SVGAGI (reference sequence). The CDR3 contains 16 residues. Trimming took 7 bases from V and 0 from J, leaving 16 bases between them. CDR3 nucleotide sequence: TGTGCCAGCACCGAAACCGGACCGAGCTCCTACAATGAGCAGTTCTTC. It yields the protein CASTETGPSSYNEQFF.

This clonotype was counted only a few times. The chain has TRBV6-5 and TRBJ2-7; D may be TRBD1 (6 bases). Trimming took off 5 bases at V and 3 bases at J, with 17 bases between the two ends. The CDR3 is 15 residues long. Looked up from germline, CDR1 is MNHEY and CDR2 is SVGAGI. This chain's CDR3 is CASSPTGHVYYEQYV. In DNA, the CDR3 is TGTGCCAGCAGTCCGACGGGACACGTATACTACGAGCAGTACGTC.

This sequence joins TRBV10-3 and TRBJ2-4, with D hard to call. Germline V CDR1 and CDR2: ENHRY, SYGVKD. V shed 2 bases and J shed 2 bases, with 13 bases lying between them. CDR3 length equals 16 residues. CDR3 sequence: CAISEQTALSKNIQYF. The CDR3 DNA sequence: TGTGCCATCAGTGAGCAAACAGCCCTCTCCAAAAACATTCAGTACTTC.

By share of the sample, this clonotype is medium-sized. This rearrangement joins TRBV11-2 to TRBJ2-3, with no clear D. V lost 5 bases to trimming and J lost 2 bases, with 11 bases between them. CDR3 size: 14 residues. Germline lookup yields CDR1 SGHAT and CDR2 FQNNGV. In DNA form, the CDR3 reads TGTGCCAGCAGCCTAATGCCCGACACAGATACGCAGTATTTT. It is translated as CASSLMPDTDTQYF.

V is TRBV3-1 and J is TRBJ2-7; D not resolved. The CDR3 is 14 amino acids. Germline CDR1 reads LGHDT; CDR2 reads YNNKEL (reference sequence). V was shortened by 3 bases and J by 7 bases, with 16 bases between the two germline ends. The CDR3: CASSQMLGSSEQYV. DNA of the CDR3: TGTGCCAGCAGCCAGATGTTGGGGTCTAGTGAGCAGTACGTC.

This clonotype is medium-sized by share. The chain combines TRBV6-6 with TRBJ1-5; D uncertain. With 2 bases removed from V and 7 bases from J, the gap between germline ends came to 12 bases. The CDR3 runs 14 residues. CDR1 MNHNY and CDR2 SVGAGI come from the germline V gene (reference sequence). CDR3 region: CASSYGQVGQPQHF. The CDR3 nucleotides read TGTGCCAGCAGTTACGGGCAGGTAGGGCAGCCCCAGCATTTT.

This chain connects TRBV4-3 to TRBJ2-1; D assignment may be TRBD1 or TRBD2 (6 bases each). Germline V gives CDR1 LGHNA, CDR2 YSLEER. V lost 0 bases to trimming and J lost 0 bases, with 21 bases between them. This CDR3 region has 20 residues. CDR3 residues: CASSQDQGTAGRDSYNEQFF. For the CDR3, the DNA is TGCGCCAGCAGCCAAGATCAGGGGACGGCGGGAAGGGACTCCTACAATGAGCAGTTCTTC.

The chain carries TRBV7-9 and TRBJ2-5; D remains ambiguous. From germline, CDR1 is SEHNR and CDR2 FQNEAQ (reference sequence). Trimming pared 2 bases from V and 5 bases from J, leaving 9 bases between. This CDR3 comprises 13 residues. CDR3 in amino acids: CASSLSLGETQYF. The CDR3 nucleotides are TGTGCCAGCAGCTTAAGTCTCGGGGAGACCCAGTACTTC. The full variable domain, completed using reference TRBV7-9 and TRBJ2-5, is DTGVSQNPRHKITKRGQNVTFRCDPISEHNRLYWYRQTLGQGPEFLTYFQNEAQLEKSRLLSDRFSAERPKGSFSTLEIQRTEQGDSAMYLCASSLSLGETQYFGPGTRLLVL.

This clonotype came up many times. The chain has TRBV6-5 and TRBJ1-1; D may be TRBD1 (6 bases). Looked up from germline, CDR1 is MNHEY and CDR2 is SVGAGI. The CDR3 spans 14 residues. Trimming left V 5 bases short and J 4 bases short, with 14 bases between. This CDR3 reads CASSATGPSTEAFF. DNA for the CDR3: TGTGCCAGCAGTGCGACAGGACCGAGCACTGAAGCTTTCTTT.

This clonotype was seen a handful of times. The rearrangement joins TRBV2 to TRBJ2-1; D not resolved. This CDR3 comprises 13 residues. Germline V lookup: CDR1 SNHLY, CDR2 FYNNEI. Trimming left V 4 bases short and J 7 bases short, with 11 bases between. The DNA of the CDR3 is TGTGCCAGCAGTGTTCCTGGGTTGAATGAGCAGTTCTTC. Protein: CASSVPGLNEQFF.

Many counts were recorded for this clonotype. This sequence joins TRBV5-1 and TRBJ2-5; perhaps TRBD2 as D (6 bases). V was trimmed by 4 bases and J by 5 bases, leaving 15 bases between them. This CDR3 has 14 amino acids. Germline values: CDR1 SGHRS, CDR2 YFSETQ. Here the CDR3 reads CASSPTSPGETQYF. The CDR3 coding sequence is TGCGCCAGCAGCCCTACTAGCCCGGGGGAGACCCAGTACTTC.

The chain has TRBV3-1 and TRBJ2-3, with 10 bases fitting TRBD2. The CDR3 totals 15 residues. With 3 bases clipped from V and 6 bases from J, the junction kept 6 bases outside the gene matches. Germline CDR1 reads LGHDT; CDR2 reads YNNKEL (reference sequence). CDR3: CASSHGGLADDTQYF. In DNA form, the CDR3 reads TGTGCCAGCAGCCATGGAGGACTAGCGGACGATACGCAGTATTTT.

The rearrangement uses TRBV20-1 and TRBJ1-1, with D perhaps matching TRBD1 (5 bases). The V and J ends lost 5 bases and 0 bases respectively, with 19 bases between them. The CDR3 contains 16 residues. The germline gives CDR1 DFQATT, CDR2 SNEGSKA (reference sequence). CDR3 sequence (DNA): TGCAGTGCTCCCGGCCCCCTGACGGACATGAACACTGAAGCTTTCTTT. It is translated as CSAPGPLTDMNTEAFF.

This clonotype rates as medium-sized (0.01 to 0.1%). The gene calls are TRBV5-1 and TRBJ2-1; D unresolved. Germline CDR1 SGHRS, CDR2 YFSETQ. Trimming removed 3 bases at V and 0 bases at J, with 10 bases between. This CDR3 is built from 15 residues. DNA for the CDR3: TGCGCCAGCAGCTATACCTCGAGCTCCTACAATGAGCAGTTCTTC. Protein: CASSYTSSSYNEQFF.

This clonotype turned up a few times. This chain joins TRBV5-1 and TRBJ2-3; D gene ambiguous. The length of the CDR3 is 15 residues. Germline V lookup: CDR1 SGHRS, CDR2 YFSETQ. V dropped 0 bases and J dropped 9 bases, with 17 bases sitting between them. Here the CDR3 reads CASSLEIRQRRTQYF. CDR3 sequence (DNA): TGCGCCAGCAGCTTGGAAATCAGGCAGCGACGAACGCAGTATTTT.

In regard to this clonotype: Relative to the germline gene, one junction end is altered; a read error may explain this. The rearrangement joins TRBV24-1 to TRBJ2-3; 7 nucleotides line up with TRBD1. The germline V gene has CDR1 KGHDR and CDR2 SFDVKD. The CDR3 covers 13 residues. The CDR3, as DNA: TGTGCCACCGGGACAGACTACACAAATACGCAGTATTTT. It yields the protein CATGTDYTNTQYF.

This clonotype appeared a few times. The CDR3 sequence is CATQFIVGAHEQFF. CDR3 bases: TGTGCCACCCAGTTCATTGTGGGGGCCCATGAGCAGTTCTTC. The genes are TRBV12-3 or TRBV12-4 and TRBJ2-1; TRBD1 might be the D (6 bases). Trimming stripped 10 bases from V and 8 bases from J, with 21 bases between. The CDR3 extends over 14 amino acids.

J is TRBJ2-3 and V is TRBV19, with a tentative D call TRBD1 (6 bases). Germline V gene data show CDR1 as LNHDA and CDR2 as SQIVND (reference sequence). With 1 base removed from V and 5 bases from J, the gap between germline ends came to 10 bases. CDR3 length equals 14 residues. CDR3 nucleotide sequence: TGTGCCAGTAGTATAGCCCGAGGGGGAGATACGCAGTATTTT. This translates into CASSIARGGDTQYF.